The 25 T cell receptor beta chains reported below all come from one sample, sequenced in a study of shared clonotypes between healthy human individuals. The table came from immunoSEQ multiplex PCR; TCRdb's copy has only in-frame clones and leaves some out. The sample shows about 1 million clones, approximately 68% of them seen only once. Input material: memory CD4+ T cells sorted from blood. The subset: CD45RA-negative fraction. The receptors were gathered from a man younger than 35 in good health.

This sequence joins TRBV14 and TRBJ2-3, with D possibly being TRBD2 (6 bases). The CDR3 runs to 15 residues. Trimming pared 3 bases from V and 4 bases from J, leaving 14 bases between. Germline V gives CDR1 SGHDN, CDR2 FVKESK. The CDR3 sequence is CASSHRLVFADTQYF. The CDR3 DNA reads as TGTGCCAGCAGCCACCGACTAGTTTTCGCAGATACGCAGTATTTT.

The chain is built from TRBV28 and TRBJ2-5, with 10 bases that match TRBD2. The V segment lost 5 bases and the J segment 2 bases; nucleotides outside the gene matches: 8. There are 16 residues in the CDR3. From germline, CDR1 is MDHEN and CDR2 SYDVKM. CDR3 region: CASSPIAGGRQETQYF. DNA of the CDR3: TGTGCCAGCAGTCCAATAGCGGGGGGAAGACAAGAGACCCAGTACTTC.

The V and J genes are TRBV5-1 and TRBJ1-1, with D possibly being TRBD1 (6 bases). Germline loops: CDR1 SGHRS, CDR2 YFSETQ. The CDR3 covers 15 residues. V was trimmed by 0 bases and J by 5 bases, leaving 14 bases between them. CDR3 sequence reads: CASSLVTGQATEAFF. The CDR3 DNA is TGCGCCAGCAGCTTGGTGACAGGCCAGGCAACTGAAGCTTTCTTT.

V gene TRBV25-1 combines with J gene TRBJ2-3, with D possibly matching TRBD1 (6 bases). Trimming left V 4 bases short and J 0 bases short, with 17 bases between. In germline, CDR1 is MGHDK, CDR2 SYGVNS. The length of the CDR3 is 17 residues. CDR3 DNA sequence: TGTGCCAGCAGTGCCCCTCCACAGGGCCCTAGCACAGATACGCAGTATTTT. Translated, it gives CASSAPPQGPSTDTQYF.

The J gene is TRBJ2-2, the V gene TRBV19; TRBD1 matches 10 bases. CDR1 is LNHDA and CDR2 is SQIVND in the germline V gene (reference sequence). The ends lost 5 bases at V and 6 bases at J; junction bases unmatched: 3. This CDR3 contains 14 residues. The CDR3 sequence is CASSPGQGSGELFF. CDR3 coding DNA: TGTGCCAGTAGTCCGGGACAGGGGTCCGGGGAGCTGTTTTTT.

This chain uses TRBV29-1 with TRBJ2-3; no clear D gene. V was trimmed by 7 bases and J by 7 bases, leaving 12 bases between them. The CDR3 is 11 amino acids. Per germline, CDR1 SQVTM and CDR2 ANQGSEA. The CDR3 here is CSGMTPHTQYF. CDR3 DNA sequence: TGCAGCGGAATGACTCCCCATACGCAGTATTTT.

The chain has TRBV6-6 and TRBJ2-3; unclear D gene. Deletions cut 7 bases from V and 6 bases from J, with 11 bases between. The CDR3 consists of 12 residues. Germline assignment: CDR1 MNHNY and CDR2 SVGAGI (reference sequence). The CDR3 DNA follows: TGTGCCAGCAATTATGGGCGGGATACGCAGTATTTT. Its protein product is CASNYGRDTQYF.

The chain has TRBV5-1 and TRBJ1-2, with 9 nucleotides matching TRBD1. V trimming: 0 bases; J trimming: 8 bases; junction bases outside the gene matches: 5. CDR3 length: 14 amino acids. CDR1 is SGHRS, CDR2 YFSETQ, per germline. The CDR3 DNA is TGCGCCAGCAGCTTGGGAGGGACAGGGTTCGGCTACACCTTC. Encoded protein: CASSLGGTGFGYTF.

This sequence joins TRBV4-2 and TRBJ2-2, with 10 bases fitting TRBD2. With 4 bases clipped from V and 1 base from J, the junction kept 12 bases outside the gene matches. The germline V gene encodes CDR1 LGHNA and CDR2 YNFKEQ. This CDR3 comprises 19 residues. In nucleotides, the CDR3 is TGTGCCAGCAGCCCTGAACCCACAGCGGGGGGGAGGAACACCGGGGAGCTGTTTTTT. It codes for CASSPEPTAGGRNTGELFF.

The chain is built from TRBV4-3 and TRBJ2-7; 8 nucleotides line up with TRBD1. The V and J ends lost 1 base and 3 bases, in that order; junction bases with no gene match: 14. CDR3 length: 18 amino acids. Germline V gene lookup returns CDR1 LGHNA and CDR2 YSLEER. The CDR3 spells CASSQAAPGGSFSYEQYF. CDR3 sequence (DNA): TGCGCCAGCAGCCAAGCAGCGCCAGGGGGCAGTTTCAGCTACGAGCAGTACTTC.

The rearrangement uses TRBV19 and TRBJ2-3, with TRBD2 matching over 9 bases. J was trimmed by 0 bases and V by 8 bases; bases with no gene match: 6. This CDR3 has 15 residues. Germline V gene data show CDR1 as LNHDA and CDR2 as SQIVND (reference sequence). This CDR3 is CASGGLAVSTDTQYF. CDR3 in DNA: TGTGCCAGTGGGGGACTAGCAGTTAGCACAGATACGCAGTATTTT.

Comments on this clone: The same CDR3 arises from other DNA sequences in this sample as well. The chain employs TRBV5-1 and TRBJ2-1; the match to TRBD2 covers 10 bases. This CDR3 is built from 15 residues. V dropped 0 bases and J dropped 4; count of bases not matched to a gene: 1. Germline CDR1 SGHRS, CDR2 YFSETQ. The CDR3 loop is CASSLVTSGYNEQFF. The DNA for the CDR3 is TGCGCCAGCAGCTTGGTGACTAGCGGGTACAATGAGCAGTTCTTC.

The gene calls are TRBV9 and TRBJ1-3, with D tentatively TRBD1 (5 bases). Per the germline V gene, CDR1 is SGDLS and CDR2 is YYNGEE. There are 16 residues in the CDR3. V was pared by 7 bases and J by 7 bases, with 24 bases between. DNA of the CDR3: TGTGCCAGCGGGGTGGACCGGGGCCAACCCGGGAACACCATATATTTT. It translates to CASGVDRGQPGNTIYF.

V usage is TRBV30 and J usage is TRBJ2-3; 11 positions match TRBD1. This CDR3 is built from 13 residues. After removal of 5 bases from V and 3 bases from J, the junction contained 1 base not matched to a gene. From germline, CDR1 is GTSNPN and CDR2 SVGIG (reference sequence). This CDR3 is CAWGQGATDTQYF. The CDR3 bases are TGTGCCTGGGGACAGGGGGCAACAGATACGCAGTATTTT.

The V and J genes are TRBV18 and TRBJ2-2; D might be TRBD1 (6 bases). V lost 3 bases, J lost 4 bases, and 12 bases lay in between. This CDR3 comprises 15 residues. Germline-derived CDR1 and CDR2 are KGHSH and LQKENI. The chain's CDR3 is CASSPRQDSTGELFF. In nucleotides, the CDR3 is TGTGCCAGCTCACCTCGACAGGATTCCACCGGGGAGCTGTTTTTT.

The chain links TRBV5-1 to TRBJ1-6, with a possible D match to TRBD1 (6 bases). The CDR3 totals 14 residues. Trimming removed 5 bases at V and 5 bases at J, with 11 bases between. Looked up from germline, CDR1 is SGHRS and CDR2 is YFSETQ. This CDR3 reads CASSRGGDNSPLHF. The CDR3 DNA is TGCGCCAGCAGTCGAGGGGGGGATAATTCACCCCTCCACTTT.

The chain links TRBV5-1 to TRBJ1-3; D is unresolved. The length of the CDR3 is 17 residues. V was trimmed by 1 base and J by 0 bases, leaving 14 bases between them. CDR1 is SGHRS, CDR2 YFSETQ, per germline. CDR3 region: CASSLLGQSVSGNTIYF. The CDR3 bases are TGCGCCAGCAGCTTGTTGGGTCAGTCCGTCTCTGGAAACACCATATATTTT.

The gene calls are TRBV6-5 and TRBJ1-2, with 9 bases fitting TRBD1. This CDR3 contains 14 residues. The germline V gene has CDR1 MNHEY and CDR2 SVGAGI. With V trimmed by 6 bases and J by 4 bases, 6 bases remained unmatched. The CDR3 loop is CASSSGQGSYGYTF. The CDR3 coding sequence is TGTGCCAGCAGCTCGGGACAGGGATCCTATGGCTACACCTTC.

This sequence joins TRBV2 and TRBJ1-1; weak D call: TRBD1 (6 bases). The CDR3 is 14 residues long. CDR1 SNHLY and CDR2 FYNNEI come from the germline V gene. The ends were cut back, 5 bases at V and 5 bases at J, with 15 bases in the middle. DNA for the CDR3: TGTGCCAGCAGTAGTCTGGGGGCGAGTACTGAAGCTTTCTTT. This gives the protein CASSSLGASTEAFF. The entire variable domain, with the rest obtained from reference TRBV2 and TRBJ1-1, is as follows: EPEVTQTPSHQVTQMGQEVILRCVPISNHLYFYWYRQILGQKVEFLVSFYNNEISEKSEIFDDQFSVERPDGSNFTLKIRSTKLEDSAMYFCASSSLGASTEAFFGQGTRLTVV.

This chain joins TRBV9 and TRBJ2-3; 8 nucleotides match TRBD2. The trim removed 10 bases at V and 7 bases at J, leaving 23 bases unmatched. CDR3 size: 17 residues. The germline CDR1 and CDR2 sequences are SGDLS and YYNGEE. The CDR3 here is CAPVGSGTLPLAHTQYF. The CDR3 region has the DNA TGTGCCCCCGTGGGTAGCGGGACCCTTCCTTTGGCTCATACGCAGTATTTT. Full variable domain (remainder filled in from reference TRBV9 and TRBJ2-3): DSGVTQTPKHLITATGQRVTLRCSPRSGDLSVYWYQQSLDQGLQFLIQYYNGEERAKGNILERFSAQQFPDLHSELNLSSLELGDSALYFCAPVGSGTLPLAHTQYFGPGTRLTVL.

In this sample, this clone turned up once. The chain carries TRBV25-1 and TRBJ1-2; D remains ambiguous. The CDR3 is made up of 14 amino acids. V lost 3 bases, J lost 7 bases, and 15 bases lay in between. The germline V gene encodes CDR1 MGHDK and CDR2 SYGVNS. This CDR3 reads CASSEPAENPGYTF. CDR3 nucleotide sequence: TGTGCCAGCAGTGAGCCAGCCGAGAATCCTGGCTACACCTTC.

V and J are TRBV6-6 and TRBJ1-2; TRBD1 matches 9 bases. Germline values: CDR1 MNHNY, CDR2 SVGAGI (reference sequence). The trim removed 5 bases at V and 5 bases at J, leaving 9 bases unmatched. The CDR3 is made up of 15 amino acids. The chain's CDR3 is CASSPRTGVVYGYTF. The CDR3 DNA follows: TGTGCCAGCAGTCCCAGGACAGGGGTGGTTTATGGCTACACCTTC.

This clone was counted a few times. DNA of the CDR3: TGCAGCGTTGCAATTATTGAAGCTTTCTTT. Its translation is CSVAIIEAFF. The V call is TRBV29-1, the J call TRBJ1-1; D is unresolved. This CDR3 spans 10 amino acids. Trimming removed 4 bases at V and 7 bases at J, with 7 bases between. The germline gives CDR1 SQVTM, CDR2 ANQGSEA. Using reference TRBV29-1 and TRBJ1-1 for the parts outside the CDR3, the full variable domain is SAVISQKPSRDICQRGTSLTIQCQVDSQVTMMFWYRQQPGQSLTLIATANQGSEATYESGFVIDKFPISRPNLTFSTLTVSNMSPEDSSIYLCSVAIIEAFFGQGTRLTVV.

The V and J genes are TRBV23-1 and TRBJ2-2, with a possible D match to TRBD2 (6 bases). TRBV23-1 counts as an open reading frame of uncertain function. V was trimmed by 3 bases and J by 4 bases, leaving 18 bases between them. The CDR3 runs 17 residues. The CDR3 nucleotides are TGCGCCAGCAGTCAGTTAATCAGGAGGGTATTCACCGGGGAGCTGTTTTTT. Translating it yields CASSQLIRRVFTGELFF.

This chain joins TRBV14 and TRBJ2-7, with TRBD1 identical over 7 bases. The CDR3 is 16 residues long. Germline CDR1 SGHDN, CDR2 FVKESK. V shed 3 bases and J 4 bases; nucleotides not matched to a gene: 12. CDR3 amino acids: CASSHKFTGEGYEQYF. The CDR3 nucleotides read TGTGCCAGCAGCCACAAGTTTACAGGGGAAGGGTACGAGCAGTACTTC.